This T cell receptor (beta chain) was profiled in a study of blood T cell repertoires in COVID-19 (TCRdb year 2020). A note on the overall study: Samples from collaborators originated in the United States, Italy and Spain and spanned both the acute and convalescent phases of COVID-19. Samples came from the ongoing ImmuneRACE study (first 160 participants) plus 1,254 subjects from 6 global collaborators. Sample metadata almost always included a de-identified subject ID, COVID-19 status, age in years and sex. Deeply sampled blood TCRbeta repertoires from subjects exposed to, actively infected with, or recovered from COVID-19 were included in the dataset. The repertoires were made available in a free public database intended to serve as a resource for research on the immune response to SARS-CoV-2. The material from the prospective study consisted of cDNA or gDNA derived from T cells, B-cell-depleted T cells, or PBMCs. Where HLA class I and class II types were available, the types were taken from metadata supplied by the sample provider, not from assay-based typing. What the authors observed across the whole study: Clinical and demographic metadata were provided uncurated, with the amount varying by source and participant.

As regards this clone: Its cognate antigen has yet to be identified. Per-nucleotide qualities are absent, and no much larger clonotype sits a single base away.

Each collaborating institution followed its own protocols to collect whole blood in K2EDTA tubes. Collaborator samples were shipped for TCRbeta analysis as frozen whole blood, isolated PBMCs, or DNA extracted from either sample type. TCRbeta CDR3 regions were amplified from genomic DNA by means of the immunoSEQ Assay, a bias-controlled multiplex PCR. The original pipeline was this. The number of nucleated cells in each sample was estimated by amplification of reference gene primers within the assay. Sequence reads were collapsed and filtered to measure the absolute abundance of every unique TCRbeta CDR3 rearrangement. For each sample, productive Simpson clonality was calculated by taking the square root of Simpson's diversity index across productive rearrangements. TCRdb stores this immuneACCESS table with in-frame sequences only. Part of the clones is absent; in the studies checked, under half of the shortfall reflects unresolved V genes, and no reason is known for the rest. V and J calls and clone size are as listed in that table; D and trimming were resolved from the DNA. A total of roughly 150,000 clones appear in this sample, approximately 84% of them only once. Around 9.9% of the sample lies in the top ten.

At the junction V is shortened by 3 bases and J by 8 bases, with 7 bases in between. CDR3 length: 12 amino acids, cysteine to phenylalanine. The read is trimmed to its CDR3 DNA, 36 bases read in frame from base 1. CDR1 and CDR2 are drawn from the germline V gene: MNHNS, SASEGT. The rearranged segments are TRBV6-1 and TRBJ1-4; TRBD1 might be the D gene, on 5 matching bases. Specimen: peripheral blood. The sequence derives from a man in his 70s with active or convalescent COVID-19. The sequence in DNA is TGTGCCAGCAGTGAGCAGGGAGAAAAACTGTTTTTT. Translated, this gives CASSEQGEKLFF.